These 17 T cell receptor beta chains share one sample of origin, sequenced in a study of PD-1 blockade in classical Hodgkin lymphoma. Brentuximab vedotin exposure varied among the patients, all of whom had relapsed after autologous stem cell transplantation. The method was immunoSEQ multiplex PCR; TCRdb's version includes in-frame clones alone and lacks a portion of them. The data show fewer than 70,000 clones, around 89% seen once. The starting material was peripheral blood mononuclear cells (PBMCs), obtained before the second cycle of nivolumab. The receptors here all came from a human donor with classical Hodgkin lymphoma.

The chain joins TRBV7-9 to TRBJ1-5; D possibly corresponds to TRBD1 (6 bases). CDR1 is SEHNR and CDR2 is FQNEAQ in the germline V gene (reference sequence). The CDR3 consists of 13 residues. V lost 5 bases, J lost 5 bases, and 10 bases lay in between. CDR3 amino acids: CASSADSDQPQHF. The CDR3 DNA reads TGTGCCAGCAGCGCGGACAGTGATCAGCCCCAGCATTTT.

The genes are TRBV19 and TRBJ2-2; D uncertain. The germline V and J ends were trimmed by 7 bases and 5 bases, with 20 bases remaining between them. CDR1 LNHDA and CDR2 SQIVND come from the germline V gene (reference sequence). This CDR3 has 16 residues. The CDR3 here is CASKGSNWLLTGELFF. CDR3 sequence (DNA): TGTGCCAGTAAGGGCAGTAATTGGCTTTTGACCGGGGAGCTGTTTTTT.

The rearrangement joins TRBV5-1 to TRBJ1-5; weak D call: TRBD1 (5 bases). Trimming took off 2 bases at V and 6 bases at J, with 12 bases between the two ends. The CDR3 is 14 amino acids. CDR1 and CDR2 from the germline V gene are SGHRS and YFSETQ. The CDR3 region has the DNA TGCGCCAGCAGCTTCGATGGGGGGGGTCAGCCCCAGCATTTT. Its translation: CASSFDGGGQPQHF.

Only a few counts were recorded for this clone. V is TRBV5-1 and J is TRBJ1-2; TRBD1 aligns across 7 bases. This CDR3 spans 14 amino acids. CDR1 is SGHRS, CDR2 YFSETQ, per germline. The trim removed 4 bases at V and 7 bases at J, leaving 10 bases unmatched. The CDR3 coding sequence is TGCGCCAGCAGCCCTCGTGACAGGGCTGCTGGCTACACCTTC. Its translation is CASSPRDRAAGYTF.

The V call is TRBV5-1, the J call TRBJ2-1; the D is unclear. This CDR3 contains 16 residues. Germline CDR1 is SGHRS and CDR2 is YFSETQ. Trimming took off 0 bases at V and 0 bases at J, with 10 bases between the two ends. CDR3: CASSLAPASSYNEQFF. CDR3 nucleotide sequence: TGCGCCAGCAGCTTGGCCCCGGCCTCCTCCTACAATGAGCAGTTCTTC.

This clone was found a few times. The rearrangement joins TRBV6-1 to TRBJ1-1; no clear D. Germline-derived CDR1 and CDR2 are MNHNS and SASEGT. The CDR3 consists of 12 residues. V lost 6 bases and J 0 bases, leaving 5 bases between the germline ends. As DNA, the CDR3 is TGTGCCAGCAGGCTGATGAACACTGAAGCTTTCTTT. Amino acids: CASRLMNTEAFF.

The chain recombines TRBV7-2 with TRBJ1-2; D remains unclear. V lost 0 bases and J 2 bases, leaving 4 bases between the germline ends. Germline CDR1 SGHTA, CDR2 FQGNSA. The CDR3 covers 13 residues. The CDR3 sequence: CASSLAWNYGYTF. The CDR3 DNA follows: TGTGCCAGCAGCTTAGCCTGGAACTATGGCTACACCTTC.

The gene calls are TRBV30 and TRBJ2-1, with a possible D match to TRBD2 (6 bases). Trimming removed 6 bases from V and 3 bases from J, with 12 bases in between. The CDR3 contains 13 residues. Germline V gives CDR1 GTSNPN, CDR2 SVGIG (reference sequence). CDR3 bases: TGTGCCTGTGGGACTTCCTTCTACAATGAGCAGTTCTTC. It specifies CACGTSFYNEQFF.

V gene TRBV5-1 combines with J gene TRBJ1-1, with D hard to call. The germline V gene has CDR1 SGHRS and CDR2 YFSETQ. The CDR3 has 11 amino acids. V was pared by 0 bases and J by 7 bases, with 4 bases between. CDR3: CASSLVGEAFF. The CDR3, as DNA: TGCGCCAGCAGCTTGGTTGGTGAAGCTTTCTTT.

V and J are TRBV5-1 and TRBJ1-5; D may be TRBD1 (5 bases). The V gene lost 2 bases and the J gene lost 4 bases, with 13 bases spanning the gap. The germline CDR1 and CDR2 sequences are SGHRS and YFSETQ. The CDR3 covers 15 residues. CDR3 loop: CASSLTGGNNQPQHF. The CDR3 DNA is TGCGCCAGCAGCTTAACAGGTGGGAATAATCAGCCCCAGCATTTT. The variable domain in full, completed from reference TRBV5-1 and TRBJ1-5, reads KAGVTQTPRYLIKTRGQQVTLSCSPISGHRSVSWYQQTPGQGLQFLFEYFSETQRNKGNFPGRFSGRQFSNSRSEMNVSTLELGDSALYLCASSLTGGNNQPQHFGDGTRLSIL.

The V and J genes are TRBV15 and TRBJ1-2; the D is unclear. Germline V gene data show CDR1 as LNHNV and CDR2 as YYDKDF (reference sequence). Deletions cut 2 bases from V and 4 bases from J, with 14 bases between. The length of the CDR3 is 15 residues. The CDR3, as DNA: TGTGCCACCAGCAGATCGTACCGTATGTTCTATGGCTACACCTTC. It yields the protein CATSRSYRMFYGYTF.

The sample holds one count of this clone. V usage is TRBV5-1 and J usage is TRBJ2-4; D gene unclear. Germline CDR1 SGHRS, CDR2 YFSETQ. This CDR3 region has 15 residues. V lost 0 bases to trimming and J lost 3 bases, with 10 bases between them. The CDR3 reads CASSLARLDKNIQYF. The CDR3 bases are TGCGCCAGCAGCTTGGCTAGACTTGACAAAAACATTCAGTACTTC. Based on the CDR3 plus reference TRBV5-1 and TRBJ2-4, the full variable domain is KAGVTQTPRYLIKTRGQQVTLSCSPISGHRSVSWYQQTPGQGLQFLFEYFSETQRNKGNFPGRFSGRQFSNSRSEMNVSTLELGDSALYLCASSLARLDKNIQYFGAGTRLSVL.

This rearrangement joins TRBV5-1 to TRBJ2-7, with D perhaps matching TRBD1 or TRBD2 (5 bases each). V lost 5 bases to trimming and J lost 4 bases, with 19 bases between them. The CDR3 totals 15 residues. Germline loops: CDR1 SGHRS, CDR2 YFSETQ. CDR3 sequence (DNA): TGCGCCAGCAGTTCCCAGGGAGTTGGATATTACGAGCAGTACTTC. This translates into CASSSQGVGYYEQYF.

The rearrangement links TRBV5-1 to TRBJ1-1; a possible D gene is TRBD1 (6 bases). The ends were cut back, 0 bases at V and 4 bases at J, with 10 bases in the middle. Germline V lookup: CDR1 SGHRS, CDR2 YFSETQ. CDR3 length equals 14 residues. The CDR3: CASSLVGGLTEAFF. The CDR3 DNA reads TGCGCCAGCAGCTTGGTTGGGGGCCTCACTGAAGCTTTCTTT.

The chain couples TRBV2 to TRBJ1-1; D ambiguous. Per the germline V gene, CDR1 is SNHLY and CDR2 is FYNNEI. The CDR3 is 12 residues long. V was pared by 6 bases and J by 6 bases, with 11 bases between. CDR3 protein: CASRLGQSEAFF. Here the CDR3 DNA reads TGTGCCAGCAGGTTAGGTCAGTCTGAAGCTTTCTTT. The whole variable domain, filled in from reference TRBV2 and TRBJ1-1, reads EPEVTQTPSHQVTQMGQEVILRCVPISNHLYFYWYRQILGQKVEFLVSFYNNEISEKSEIFDDQFSVERPDGSNFTLKIRSTKLEDSAMYFCASRLGQSEAFFGQGTRLTVV.

This chain connects TRBV30 to TRBJ2-5; possibly TRBD1 or TRBD2 for D (6 bases each). The germline CDR1 and CDR2 sequences are GTSNPN and SVGIG (reference sequence). This CDR3 comprises 16 residues. Trimming cost V 0 bases and J 1 base, with 15 bases left between them. CDR3 sequence: CAWSVRGGGFQETQYF. The CDR3 nucleotides read TGTGCCTGGAGTGTAAGAGGAGGGGGGTTCCAAGAGACCCAGTACTTC.

The chain employs TRBV9 and TRBJ2-5; D call uncertain. CDR3 length equals 14 residues. CDR1 and CDR2 (germline): SGDLS, YYNGEE. V lost 4 bases and J lost 4, with 14 bases in between. CDR3 nucleotide sequence: TGTGCCAGCAGCCCGAGGCCCAAGGCAGAGACCCAGTACTTC. Translated, it gives CASSPRPKAETQYF.